The 29 T cell receptor beta chains reported below all come from one sample, sequenced in a study of control samples from healthy donors and cancer patients. TCRdb's copy holds only in-frame clones and misses some; the assay was immunoSEQ multiplex PCR. The sample yields over 60,000 clones, 85% to 90% seen once. The sequenced material came from PBMCs. The receptor set was obtained from a woman aged 55-69 years with head and neck cancer.

The CDR3 sequence is CASSKAWGLRELAGPSTDTQYF. The CDR3 nucleotides are TGTGCCAGCAGCAAAGCTTGGGGTCTACGTGAGCTAGCAGGACCTAGCACAGATACGCAGTATTTT. The chain is built from TRBV21-1 and TRBJ2-3; the D call TRBD2 from the table was never checked on the DNA. TRBV21-1 is a pseudogene locus. This CDR3 has 22 residues.

The V call is TRBV3-1 (or the pseudogene TRBV3-2), the J call TRBJ2-1; TRBD2 is a possible D gene (6 bases). Germline lookup yields CDR1 LGHDT and CDR2 YNNKEL (reference sequence). V lost 4 bases to trimming and J lost 2 bases, with 9 bases between them. CDR3 length: 14 amino acids. The CDR3 DNA reads TGTGCCAGCAGCCCCGGAGGGACCTACAATGAGCAGTTCTTC. Amino acids: CASSPGGTYNEQFF.

The chain combines TRBV5-1 with TRBJ2-2, with D hard to call. Germline CDR1 is SGHRS and CDR2 is YFSETQ. The V gene lost 2 bases and the J gene lost 11 bases, with 22 bases spanning the gap. The CDR3 runs to 16 residues. The CDR3 is CASSLLYATQVPELFF. The DNA for the CDR3 is TGCGCCAGCAGCTTATTATATGCAACTCAGGTACCTGAGCTGTTTTTT.

V usage is TRBV18 and J usage is TRBJ1-4; a possible D gene is TRBD1 (5 bases). Trimming took 4 bases from V and 2 from J, leaving 11 bases between them. This CDR3 region has 15 residues. Germline values: CDR1 KGHSH, CDR2 LQKENI. CDR3 in amino acids: CASSQAGVTNEKLFF. In nucleotides, the CDR3 is TGTGCCAGCTCACAAGCGGGGGTGACTAATGAAAAACTGTTTTTT.

The chain employs TRBV12-3 or TRBV12-4 and TRBJ2-2; no reliable D call. V shed 6 bases and J shed 7 bases, with 12 bases lying between them. This CDR3 spans 13 amino acids. The CDR3 sequence: CASSLRSGGELFF. CDR3 coding DNA: TGTGCCAGCAGCCTCCGGTCGGGCGGGGAGCTGTTTTTT.

The chain couples TRBV7-2 to TRBJ2-7; 9 nucleotides match TRBD1. This CDR3 has 15 residues. The germline gives CDR1 SGHTA, CDR2 FQGNSA. The trim removed 5 bases at V and 6 bases at J, leaving 11 bases unmatched. This chain's CDR3 is CASSPLPGQGFEQYF. In DNA, the CDR3 is TGTGCCAGCAGCCCTTTACCGGGACAGGGATTCGAGCAGTACTTC.

This chain connects TRBV7-2 to TRBJ2-1; D gene ambiguous. Germline V lookup: CDR1 SGHTA, CDR2 FQGNSA. The CDR3 runs to 15 residues. V shed 0 bases and J shed 10 bases, with 16 bases lying between them. CDR3 protein: CASSLAGSLSWEQFF. The CDR3 DNA follows: TGTGCCAGCAGCTTAGCGGGCTCCTTATCGTGGGAGCAGTTCTTC.

The chain links TRBV6-6 to TRBJ1-5; 7 bases map to TRBD1. CDR1 and CDR2 from the germline V gene are MNHNY and SVGAGI (reference sequence). This CDR3 comprises 20 residues. V was pared by 7 bases and J by 0 bases, with 21 bases of the junction left unmatched. The DNA for the CDR3 is TGTGCCAGCAATCGGGACAGTATCTTGAAGGGTGCGGGTAGCAATCAGCCCCAGCATTTT. This translates into CASNRDSILKGAGSNQPQHF.

The CDR3 sequence is CASSYLGVRSFHEQFF. CDR3 in DNA: TGTGCCAGCAGTTATCTTGGTGTCCGGTCGTTCCATGAGCAGTTCTTC. The V gene is TRBV6-5, the J gene TRBJ2-1; no firm D call. With 3 bases removed from V and 8 bases from J, the gap between germline ends came to 20 bases. The germline gives CDR1 MNHEY, CDR2 SVGAGI. CDR3 length: 16 amino acids.

This clone was seen a few times. This rearrangement joins TRBV2 to TRBJ1-5, with TRBD1 identical over 9 bases. The trim removed 1 base at V and 7 bases at J, leaving 2 bases unmatched. CDR1 and CDR2 (germline): SNHLY, FYNNEI. This CDR3 has 14 residues. CDR3 protein: CASSEGQGEQPQHF. In nucleotides, the CDR3 is TGTGCCAGCAGTGAAGGACAGGGGGAACAGCCCCAGCATTTT.

This clone was picked up a small number of times. The chain uses TRBV27 and TRBJ2-2; the match to TRBD1 covers 7 bases. The V gene's germline CDR1 is MNHEY and CDR2 SMNVEV (reference sequence). V lost 6 bases to trimming and J lost 4 bases; unmatched junction nucleotides: 2. This CDR3 is built from 13 residues. In nucleotides, the CDR3 is TGTGCCAGCAGACAGGGGTCCACCGGGGAGCTGTTTTTT. This gives the protein CASRQGSTGELFF.

The V gene is TRBV5-8, the J gene TRBJ1-1; 12 positions agree with TRBD1. V was pared by 3 bases and J by 11 bases, with 11 bases of the junction left unmatched. CDR1 and CDR2 (germline): SGHTS, YDEGEE. The CDR3 length is 15 residues. The CDR3 sequence is CASSSLIGTGGRAFF. The CDR3 bases are TGTGCCAGCAGCTCACTTATCGGGACAGGGGGCCGCGCTTTCTTT.

This chain joins TRBV18 and TRBJ2-7, with 8 bases aligning to TRBD2. CDR1 is KGHSH, CDR2 LQKENI, per germline. V lost 6 bases and J lost 5; bases outside the gene matches: 12. The CDR3 is 15 amino acids. CDR3 amino acids: CASSRGAGGTDEQYF. The CDR3 DNA reads as TGTGCCAGCTCCCGCGGTGCGGGGGGTACCGACGAGCAGTACTTC.

The V gene is TRBV6-1, the J gene TRBJ1-2; 8 nucleotides match TRBD1. The CDR3 extends over 14 amino acids. The junction had 7 bases not matched to a gene; V was cut back by 2 bases and J by 8 bases. In germline, CDR1 is MNHNS, CDR2 SASEGT. Here the CDR3 DNA reads TGTGCCAGCAGTGAACTAGGGACAGGCTTGGGCTACACCTTC. Protein product: CASSELGTGLGYTF.

The chain is built from TRBV4-1 and TRBJ1-5; tentative D call: TRBD1 (5 bases). CDR3 length equals 17 residues. Germline CDR1 reads MGHRA; CDR2 reads YSYEKL. V dropped 0 bases and J dropped 5 bases, with 17 bases sitting between them. The CDR3 protein is CASSQDAGDGGHQPQHF. CDR3 DNA: TGCGCCAGCAGCCAAGATGCGGGAGACGGGGGTCATCAGCCCCAGCATTTT.

Note on this clone: Sequence at one end of the junction differs from germline and may be a read error. Here the CDR3 reads CTSRQGGQETQYF. CDR3 nucleotide sequence: TGTACCAGTAGGCAGGGGGGACAAGAGACCCAGTACTTC. The chain couples TRBV7-9 to TRBJ2-5, with D tentatively TRBD1 (7 bases). The CDR3 spans 13 residues. The germline V gene encodes CDR1 SEHNR and CDR2 FQNEAQ (reference sequence).

V usage is TRBV7-2 and J usage is TRBJ2-2; D is unclear. The CDR3 runs to 15 residues. V was shortened by 2 bases and J by 1 base, with 8 bases between the two germline ends. The germline gives CDR1 SGHTA, CDR2 FQGNSA. The CDR3 DNA reads TGTGCCAGCAGCTTACTGGGCGGGAACACCGGGGAGCTGTTTTTT. Encoded protein: CASSLLGGNTGELFF.

The rearrangement uses TRBV7-8 and TRBJ1-5; D gene ambiguous. CDR3 size: 19 residues. Germline V gene data show CDR1 as SGHVS and CDR2 as FQNEAQ. V lost 3 bases and J lost 3, with 24 bases in between. The CDR3 coding sequence is TGTGCCAGCAGCTTCACCCCTAAAATAGCGGAGGGTGTCAATCAGCCCCAGCATTTT. This encodes CASSFTPKIAEGVNQPQHF.

The chain is built from TRBV10-3 and TRBJ2-7, with 7 nucleotides matching TRBD1. The germline CDR1 and CDR2 sequences are ENHRY and SYGVKD. This CDR3 region has 14 residues. With V trimmed by 2 bases and J by 2 bases, 3 bases remained unmatched. The CDR3 protein is CAISEGTDAYEQYF. In nucleotides, the CDR3 is TGTGCCATCAGTGAGGGGACAGATGCCTACGAGCAGTACTTC.

The CDR3 here is CASNTGVMRNEQFF. The CDR3 DNA sequence: TGTGCCAGCAACACCGGGGTGATGCGCAATGAGCAGTTCTTC. The chain links TRBV7-2 to TRBJ2-1; possibly TRBD2 for D (5 bases). This CDR3 is built from 14 residues. The germline V gene has CDR1 SGHTA and CDR2 FQGNSA. Trimming took off 7 bases at V and 6 bases at J, with 16 bases between the two ends.

V gene TRBV7-9 combines with J gene TRBJ2-7, with 10 bases matching TRBD2. The germline CDR1 and CDR2 sequences are SEHNR and FQNEAQ (reference sequence). Losses at the gene ends were 8 bases for V and 0 bases for J; bases not matched to a gene: 7. This CDR3 comprises 15 residues. As DNA, the CDR3 is TGTGCCAGCTCTCTAGCGGGAGCCTCCTCCTACGAGCAGTACTTC. It encodes CASSLAGASSYEQYF. Based on the CDR3 plus reference TRBV7-9 and TRBJ2-7, the full variable domain is DTGVSQNPRHKITKRGQNVTFRCDPISEHNRLYWYRQTLGQGPEFLTYFQNEAQLEKSRLLSDRFSAERPKGSFSTLEIQRTEQGDSAMYLCASSLAGASSYEQYFGPGTRLTVT.

The rearrangement joins TRBV28 to TRBJ2-7, with 7 positions matching TRBD2. The length of the CDR3 is 16 residues. The J segment lost 6 bases and the V segment lost 2 bases, leaving 13 bases of the junction unmatched. Germline loops: CDR1 MDHEN, CDR2 SYDVKM. The CDR3 loop reads CASSLTGTMGVREQYF. DNA for the CDR3: TGTGCCAGCAGTTTAACCGGGACTATGGGCGTTCGCGAGCAGTACTTC. The whole variable domain, filled in from reference TRBV28 and TRBJ2-7, reads DVKVTQSSRYLVKRTGEKVFLECVQDMDHENMFWYRQDPGLGLRLIYFSYDVKMKEKGDIPEGYSVSREKKERFSLILESASTNQTSMYLCASSLTGTMGVREQYFGPGTRLTVT.

This clone was observed a single time. This chain joins TRBV7-3 and TRBJ2-2; 8 bases are shared with TRBD2. Trimming removed 11 bases from V and 7 bases from J; junction bases left unmatched: 12. There are 14 residues in the CDR3. The germline V gene encodes CDR1 SGHTA and CDR2 FQGTGA. Written as DNA, the CDR3 is TGTGCCCGTCCGGAAGCGGGAGTTGGCGGGGAGCTGTTTTTT. Translated: CARPEAGVGGELFF.

This clone was observed a few times. This chain connects TRBV5-4 to TRBJ1-4; D perhaps matches TRBD1 (5 bases). V was shortened by 4 bases and J by 5 bases, with 18 bases between the two germline ends. CDR1 is SGHNT, CDR2 YYREEE, per germline (reference sequence). The CDR3 loop spans 16 amino acids. The CDR3 is CASSDWAAKGNEKLFF. DNA of the CDR3: TGTGCCAGCAGCGATTGGGCGGCAAAGGGGAATGAAAAACTGTTTTTT.

The V gene is TRBV25-1, the J gene TRBJ2-5; 7 bases are a match to TRBD1. The CDR3 contains 18 residues. Germline V gene sequence: CDR1 MGHDK, CDR2 SYGVNS. V was clipped by 3 bases and J by 2 bases; unmatched bases: 15. The CDR3 protein is CASSDHRGQAVGQETQYF. The CDR3 nucleotides read TGTGCCAGCAGTGACCACCGTGGACAGGCCGTGGGGCAAGAGACCCAGTACTTC. Using reference TRBV25-1 and TRBJ2-5 for the parts outside the CDR3, the full variable domain is EADIYQTPRYLVIGTGKKITLECSQTMGHDKMYWYQQDPGMELHLIHYSYGVNSTEKGDLSSESTVSRIRTEHFPLTLESARPSHTSQYLCASSDHRGQAVGQETQYFGPGTRLLVL.

The genes are TRBV5-1 and TRBJ2-5; 15 nucleotides line up with TRBD2. CDR3 length: 17 amino acids. Trimming took 0 bases from V and 2 from J; bases not matched to a gene: 2. CDR1 SGHRS and CDR2 YFSETQ come from the germline V gene. The CDR3 DNA reads TGCGCCAGCAGCTTGGTTGGGACTAGCGGGGGGCAAGAGACCCAGTACTTC. Its protein is CASSLVGTSGGQETQYF. Combining the CDR3 with reference TRBV5-1 and TRBJ2-5 gives the whole variable domain KAGVTQTPRYLIKTRGQQVTLSCSPISGHRSVSWYQQTPGQGLQFLFEYFSETQRNKGNFPGRFSGRQFSNSRSEMNVSTLELGDSALYLCASSLVGTSGGQETQYFGPGTRLLVL.

V gene TRBV11-1 combines with J gene TRBJ2-7; no firm D call. The CDR3 extends over 14 amino acids. CDR1 is SGHAT and CDR2 is FQDESV in the germline V gene (reference sequence). V lost 1 base to trimming and J lost 3 bases, with 10 bases between them. CDR3 loop: CASSLGWPYYEQYF. Here the CDR3 DNA reads TGTGCCAGCAGCTTAGGTTGGCCATACTACGAGCAGTACTTC.

This chain connects TRBV7-9 to TRBJ2-3; maybe TRBD2 (6 bases). The V and J ends lost 5 bases and 1 base respectively, with 13 bases between them. CDR3 length: 15 amino acids. Germline loops: CDR1 SEHNR, CDR2 FQNEAQ (reference sequence). The DNA of the CDR3 is TGTGCCAGCAGCAATGGGGAGGTGGGCACAGATACGCAGTATTTT. Translated, it gives CASSNGEVGTDTQYF.

This clone was counted a few times. V gene TRBV30 combines with J gene TRBJ2-2; D uncertain. CDR3 size: 14 residues. V dropped 0 bases and J dropped 3 bases, with 8 bases sitting between them. In germline, CDR1 is GTSNPN, CDR2 SVGIG (reference sequence). CDR3 coding DNA: TGTGCCTGGAGTGTATCCTTGGACACCGGGGAGCTGTTTTTT. Its translation: CAWSVSLDTGELFF.